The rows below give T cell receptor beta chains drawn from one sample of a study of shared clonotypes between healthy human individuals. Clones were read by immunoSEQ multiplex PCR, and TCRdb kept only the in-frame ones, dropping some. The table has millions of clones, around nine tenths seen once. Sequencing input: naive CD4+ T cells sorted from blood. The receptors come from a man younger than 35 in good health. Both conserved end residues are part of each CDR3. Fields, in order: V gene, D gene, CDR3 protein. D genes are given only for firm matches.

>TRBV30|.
CAWSVNGDTEAFF
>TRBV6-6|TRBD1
CASIPSGGLTETQYF
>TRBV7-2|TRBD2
CASSDPGTSGGTSTDTQYF
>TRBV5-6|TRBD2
CASSLASGRLTETQYF
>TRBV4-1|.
CASSQDLYGGAETQYF
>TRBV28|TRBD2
CASSFGLAGGEETQYF
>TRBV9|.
CASSVVADSYNEQFF
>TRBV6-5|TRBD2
CASGRGEADTQYF
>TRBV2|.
CASSFEGGRSAEAFF
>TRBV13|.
CASSLSYEQYGYTF
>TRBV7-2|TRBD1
CASSFDRVPSPLHF
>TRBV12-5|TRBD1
CASGLVTKDRASTDTQYF
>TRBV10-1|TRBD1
CASSAGTGVEKLFF
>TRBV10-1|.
CASSARINYGYTF
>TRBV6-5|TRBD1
CASRRQDRVGDEQFF
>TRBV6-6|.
CASRGSSAGAPYEQYF
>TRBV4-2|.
CASSQDLSAVSYEQYF
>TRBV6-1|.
CASSEATVLTGRGSNQPQHF
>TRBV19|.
CASTDGAFYQPQHF
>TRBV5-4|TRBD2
CASTLSGGRYEQYF
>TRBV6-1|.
CASSVPGNTYNEQFF
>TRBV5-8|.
CASGTQGRKSSYEQYF
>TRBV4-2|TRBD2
CASSHRVGGGPGQTQYF
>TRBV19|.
CASTDPNTEAFF
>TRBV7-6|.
CASSLGGTRNTEAFF
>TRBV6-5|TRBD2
CASSYSVSRGGYEQYF
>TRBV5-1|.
CASSADRLTEAFF
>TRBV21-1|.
CASRRVSGNEQFF
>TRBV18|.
CASSPLVRVGEDTEAFF
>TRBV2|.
CASGGEYPYDGYTF
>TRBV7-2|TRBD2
CASSSGLAGTHEQYF
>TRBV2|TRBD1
CASSVGTGGYEQYF